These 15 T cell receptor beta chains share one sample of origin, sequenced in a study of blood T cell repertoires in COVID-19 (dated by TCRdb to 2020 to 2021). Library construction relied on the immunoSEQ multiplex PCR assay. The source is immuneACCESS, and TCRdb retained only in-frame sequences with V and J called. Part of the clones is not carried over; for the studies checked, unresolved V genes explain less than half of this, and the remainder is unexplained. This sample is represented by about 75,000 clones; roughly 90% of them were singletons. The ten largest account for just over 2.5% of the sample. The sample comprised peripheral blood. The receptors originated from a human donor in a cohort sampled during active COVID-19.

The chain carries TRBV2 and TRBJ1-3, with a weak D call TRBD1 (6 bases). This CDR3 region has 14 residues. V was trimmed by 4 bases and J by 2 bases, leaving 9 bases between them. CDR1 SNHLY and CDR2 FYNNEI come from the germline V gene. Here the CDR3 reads CASSGGGTGNTIYF. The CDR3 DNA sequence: TGTGCCAGCAGTGGTGGGGGCACTGGAAACACCATATATTTT.

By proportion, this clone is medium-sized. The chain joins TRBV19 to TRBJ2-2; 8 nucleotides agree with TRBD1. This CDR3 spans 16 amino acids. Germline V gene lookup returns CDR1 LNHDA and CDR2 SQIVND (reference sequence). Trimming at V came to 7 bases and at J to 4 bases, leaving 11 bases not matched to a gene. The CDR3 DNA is TGTGCCAGTACCGGTCGCCAGGGGGCGTCCACCGGGGAGCTGTTTTTT. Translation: CASTGRQGASTGELFF.

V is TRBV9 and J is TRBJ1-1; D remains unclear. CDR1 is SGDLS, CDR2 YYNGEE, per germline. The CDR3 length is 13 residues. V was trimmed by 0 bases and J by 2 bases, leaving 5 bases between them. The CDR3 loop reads CASSVGANTEAFF. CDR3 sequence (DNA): TGTGCCAGCAGCGTAGGGGCTAACACTGAAGCTTTCTTT.

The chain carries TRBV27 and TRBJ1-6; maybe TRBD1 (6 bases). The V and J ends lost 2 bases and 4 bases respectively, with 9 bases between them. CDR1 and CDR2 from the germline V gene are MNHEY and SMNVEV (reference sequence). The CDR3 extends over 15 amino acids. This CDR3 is CASSLSQGYNSPLHF. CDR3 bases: TGTGCCAGCAGTTTAAGCCAGGGGTATAATTCACCCCTCCACTTT.

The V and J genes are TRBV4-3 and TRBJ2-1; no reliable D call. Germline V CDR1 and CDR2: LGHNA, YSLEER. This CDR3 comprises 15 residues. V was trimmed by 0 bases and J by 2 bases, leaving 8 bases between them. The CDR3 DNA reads TGCGCCAGCAGCCAAGATCTTCCAGCCTACAATGAGCAGTTCTTC. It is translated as CASSQDLPAYNEQFF.

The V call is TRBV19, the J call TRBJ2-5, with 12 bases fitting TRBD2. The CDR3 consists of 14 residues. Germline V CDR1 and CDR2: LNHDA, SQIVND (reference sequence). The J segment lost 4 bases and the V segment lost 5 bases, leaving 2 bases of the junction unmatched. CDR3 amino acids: CASSELAGGETQYF. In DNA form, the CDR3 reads TGTGCCAGTAGTGAACTAGCGGGGGGAGAGACCCAGTACTTC.

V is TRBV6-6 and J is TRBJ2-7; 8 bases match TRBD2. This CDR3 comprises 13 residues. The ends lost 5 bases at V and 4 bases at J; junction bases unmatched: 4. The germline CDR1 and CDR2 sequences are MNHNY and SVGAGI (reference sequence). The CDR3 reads CASSRGGRYEQYF. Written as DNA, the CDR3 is TGTGCCAGCAGTCGCGGGGGGAGATACGAGCAGTACTTC.

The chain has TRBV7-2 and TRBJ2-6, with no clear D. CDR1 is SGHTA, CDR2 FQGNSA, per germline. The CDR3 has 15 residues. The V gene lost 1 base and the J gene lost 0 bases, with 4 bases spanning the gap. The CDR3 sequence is CASSLVSSGANVLTF. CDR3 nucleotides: TGTGCCAGCAGCTTAGTTAGCTCTGGGGCCAACGTCCTGACTTTC.

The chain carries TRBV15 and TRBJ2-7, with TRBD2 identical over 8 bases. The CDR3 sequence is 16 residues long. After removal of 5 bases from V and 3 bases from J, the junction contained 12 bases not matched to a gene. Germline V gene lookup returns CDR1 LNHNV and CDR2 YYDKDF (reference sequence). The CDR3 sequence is CATSPRRTSGDYEQYF. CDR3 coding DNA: TGTGCCACCAGCCCCCGGCGCACTAGCGGTGACTACGAGCAGTACTTC.

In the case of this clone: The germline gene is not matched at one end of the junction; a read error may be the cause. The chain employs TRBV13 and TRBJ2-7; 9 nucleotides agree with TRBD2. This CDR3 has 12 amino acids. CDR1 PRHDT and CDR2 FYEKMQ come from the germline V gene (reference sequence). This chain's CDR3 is CASSLGKASGTF. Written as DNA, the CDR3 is TGTGCCAGCAGCTTAGGCAAGGCTAGCGGGACTTTC.

The CDR3 DNA follows: TGTGCCAGCAGCCCAGGGGGACAGATCAACACTGAAGCTTTCTTT. This gives the protein CASSPGGQINTEAFF. The V gene is TRBV7-9, the J gene TRBJ1-1; 7 bases fit TRBD1. After removal of 5 bases from V and 2 bases from J, the junction contained 8 bases not matched to a gene. The CDR3 consists of 15 residues. The germline CDR1 and CDR2 sequences are SEHNR and FQNEAQ (reference sequence).

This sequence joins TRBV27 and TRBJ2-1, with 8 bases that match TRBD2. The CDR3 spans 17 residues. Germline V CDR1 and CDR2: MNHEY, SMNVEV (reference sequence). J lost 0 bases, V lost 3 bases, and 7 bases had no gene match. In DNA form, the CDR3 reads TGTGCCAGCAGTTTTTTTAGCGGGATTAACTCCTACAATGAGCAGTTCTTC. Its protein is CASSFFSGINSYNEQFF.

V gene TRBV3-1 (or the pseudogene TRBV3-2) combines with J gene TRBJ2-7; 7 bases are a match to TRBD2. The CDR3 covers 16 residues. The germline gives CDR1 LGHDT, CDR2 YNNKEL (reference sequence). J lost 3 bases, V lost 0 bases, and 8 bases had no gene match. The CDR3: CASSQEGGGLFYEQYF. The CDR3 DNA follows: TGTGCCAGCAGCCAAGAGGGGGGGGGACTATTCTACGAGCAGTACTTC.

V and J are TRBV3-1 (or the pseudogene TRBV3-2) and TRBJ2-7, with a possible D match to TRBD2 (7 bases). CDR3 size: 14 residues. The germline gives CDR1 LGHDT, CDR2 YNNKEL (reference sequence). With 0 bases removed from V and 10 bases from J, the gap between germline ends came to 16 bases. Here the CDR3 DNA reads TGTGCCAGCAGCCAAGATCTGGGGGGGGCTAGACAGTACTTC. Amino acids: CASSQDLGGARQYF.

The CDR3 loop is CASSLAVQGHGYTF. The CDR3 nucleotides read TGTGCCAGCAGCTTAGCTGTGCAGGGGCATGGCTACACCTTC. This chain uses TRBV7-6 with TRBJ1-2; tentatively, D is TRBD1 (6 bases). There are 14 residues in the CDR3. Trimming stripped 0 bases from V and 6 bases from J, with 11 bases between. CDR1 SGHVS and CDR2 FNYEAQ come from the germline V gene.